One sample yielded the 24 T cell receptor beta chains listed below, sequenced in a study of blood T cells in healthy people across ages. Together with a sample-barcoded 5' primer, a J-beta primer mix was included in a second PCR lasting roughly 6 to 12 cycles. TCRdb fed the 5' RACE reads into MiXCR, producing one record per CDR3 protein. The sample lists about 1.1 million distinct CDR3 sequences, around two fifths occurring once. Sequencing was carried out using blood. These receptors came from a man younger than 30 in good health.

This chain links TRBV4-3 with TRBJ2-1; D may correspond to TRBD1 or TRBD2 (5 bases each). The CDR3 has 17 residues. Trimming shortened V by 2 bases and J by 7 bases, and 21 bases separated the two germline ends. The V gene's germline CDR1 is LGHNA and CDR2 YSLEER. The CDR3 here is CASSQSQGPLGENEQFF. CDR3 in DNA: TGCGCCAGCAGCCAAAGTCAGGGCCCTCTTGGGGAGAATGAGCAGTTCTTC.

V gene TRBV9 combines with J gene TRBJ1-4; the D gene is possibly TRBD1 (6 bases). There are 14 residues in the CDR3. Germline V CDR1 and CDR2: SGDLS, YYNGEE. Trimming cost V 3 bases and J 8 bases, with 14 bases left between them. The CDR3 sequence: CASSAHRVEEKLFF. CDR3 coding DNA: TGTGCCAGCAGCGCCCACAGGGTAGAGGAAAAACTGTTTTTT.

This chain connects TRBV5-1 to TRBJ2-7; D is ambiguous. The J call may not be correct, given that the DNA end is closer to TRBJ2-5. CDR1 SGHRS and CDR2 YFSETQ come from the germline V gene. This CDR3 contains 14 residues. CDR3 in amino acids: CASSPRLLWETQYF. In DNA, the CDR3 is TGCGCCAGCAGCCCCCGGCTCCTTTGGGAGACCCAGTACTTC.

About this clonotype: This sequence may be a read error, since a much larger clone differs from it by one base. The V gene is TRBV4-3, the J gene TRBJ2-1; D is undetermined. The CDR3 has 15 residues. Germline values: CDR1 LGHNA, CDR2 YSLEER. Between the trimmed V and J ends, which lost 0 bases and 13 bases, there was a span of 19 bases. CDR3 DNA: TGCGCCAGCAGCCAAGATCGCGACGCGGTAGAGACCCAGTTCTTC. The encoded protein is CASSQDRDAVETQFF.

CDR3 loop: CASTLLGYEQYF. The CDR3 coding sequence is TGTGCCAGCACCCTATTGGGCTACGAGCAGTACTTC. This sequence joins TRBV14 and TRBJ2-5; D is unclear. The J call may be faulty, since TRBJ2-7 better matches the DNA end. This CDR3 has 12 residues. CDR1 SGHDN and CDR2 FVKESK come from the germline V gene.

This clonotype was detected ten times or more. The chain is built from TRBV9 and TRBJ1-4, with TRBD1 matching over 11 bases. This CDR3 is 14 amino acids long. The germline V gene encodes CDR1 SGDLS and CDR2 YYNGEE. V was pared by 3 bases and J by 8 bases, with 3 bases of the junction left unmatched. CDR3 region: CASSAGQGGEKLFF. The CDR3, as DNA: TGTGCCAGCAGCGCGGGACAGGGGGGCGAAAAACTGTTTTTT. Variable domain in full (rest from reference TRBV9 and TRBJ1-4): DSGVTQTPKHLITATGQRVTLRCSPRSGDLSVYWYQQSLDQGLQFLIQYYNGEERAKGNILERFSAQQFPDLHSELNLSSLELGDSALYFCASSAGQGGEKLFFGSGTQLSVL.

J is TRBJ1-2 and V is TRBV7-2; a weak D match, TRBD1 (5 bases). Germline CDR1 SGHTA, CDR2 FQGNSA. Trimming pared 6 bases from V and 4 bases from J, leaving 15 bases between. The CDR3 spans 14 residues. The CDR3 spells CASRVGGVPYGYTF. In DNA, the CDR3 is TGTGCCAGCAGGGTGGGAGGGGTCCCCTATGGCTACACCTTC.

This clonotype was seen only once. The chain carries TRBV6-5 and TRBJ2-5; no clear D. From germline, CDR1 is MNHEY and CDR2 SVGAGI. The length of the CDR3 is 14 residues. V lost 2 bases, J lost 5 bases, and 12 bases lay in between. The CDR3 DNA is TGTGCCAGCAGTTACGCGGCTGCCAGGGAGACCCAGTACTTC. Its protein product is CASSYAAARETQYF.

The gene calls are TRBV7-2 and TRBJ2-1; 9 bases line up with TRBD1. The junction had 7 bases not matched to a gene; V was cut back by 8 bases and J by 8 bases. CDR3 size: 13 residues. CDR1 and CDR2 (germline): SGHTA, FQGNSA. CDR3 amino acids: CASGQTGGHEQFF. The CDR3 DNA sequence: TGTGCCAGCGGACAAACAGGGGGCCATGAGCAGTTCTTC.

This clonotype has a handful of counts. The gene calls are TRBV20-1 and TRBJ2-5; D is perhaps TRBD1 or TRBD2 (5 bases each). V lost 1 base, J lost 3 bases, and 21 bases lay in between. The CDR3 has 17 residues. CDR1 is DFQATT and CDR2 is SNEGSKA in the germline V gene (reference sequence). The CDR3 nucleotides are TGCAGTGCTAGAGCGCCGGGACCGCCGCCCGCTAAAGAGACCCAGTACTTC. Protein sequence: CSARAPGPPPAKETQYF.

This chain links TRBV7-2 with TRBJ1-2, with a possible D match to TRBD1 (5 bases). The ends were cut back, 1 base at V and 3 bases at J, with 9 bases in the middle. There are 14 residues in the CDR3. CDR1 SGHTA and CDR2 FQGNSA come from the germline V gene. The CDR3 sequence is CASSLVKGHYGYTF. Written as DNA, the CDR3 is TGTGCCAGCAGCTTAGTTAAGGGGCACTATGGCTACACCTTC.

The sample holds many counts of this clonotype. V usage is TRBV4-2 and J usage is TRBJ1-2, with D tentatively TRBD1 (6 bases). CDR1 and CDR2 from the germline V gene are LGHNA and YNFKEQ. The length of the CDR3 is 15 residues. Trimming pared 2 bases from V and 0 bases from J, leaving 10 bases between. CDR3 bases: TGTGCCAGCAGCCAAAGGGACAACTCTAACTATGGCTACACCTTC. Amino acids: CASSQRDNSNYGYTF.

The CDR3 loop is CSAWTGNYNSPLHF. In DNA, the CDR3 is TGCAGTGCTTGGACAGGGAACTATAATTCACCCCTCCACTTT. J is TRBJ1-6 and V is TRBV20-1, with 8 nucleotides matching TRBD1. The CDR3 consists of 14 residues. The V gene end was trimmed by 5 bases and the J gene end by 3 bases; junction bases not matched to a gene: 3. Germline assignment: CDR1 DFQATT and CDR2 SNEGSKA (reference sequence).

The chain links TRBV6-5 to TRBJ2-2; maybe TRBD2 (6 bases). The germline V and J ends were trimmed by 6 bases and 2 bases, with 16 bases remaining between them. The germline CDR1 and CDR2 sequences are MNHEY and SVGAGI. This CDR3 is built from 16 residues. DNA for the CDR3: TGTGCCAGCAGGACACGGTTAGCGGTTAACACCGGGGAGCTGTTTTTT. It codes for CASRTRLAVNTGELFF.

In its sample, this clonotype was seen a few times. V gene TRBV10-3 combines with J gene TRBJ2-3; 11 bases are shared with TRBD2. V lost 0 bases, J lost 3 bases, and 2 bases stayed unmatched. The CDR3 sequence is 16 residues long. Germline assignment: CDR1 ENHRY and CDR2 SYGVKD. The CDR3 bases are TGTGCCATCAGTGAGTCACGGACTAGCGGGACAGATACGCAGTATTTT. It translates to CAISESRTSGTDTQYF.

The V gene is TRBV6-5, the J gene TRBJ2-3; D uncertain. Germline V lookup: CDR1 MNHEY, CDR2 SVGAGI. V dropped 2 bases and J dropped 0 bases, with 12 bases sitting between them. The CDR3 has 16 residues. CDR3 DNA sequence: TGTGCCAGCAGTTACGAATCGTCACACAGCACAGATACGCAGTATTTT. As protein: CASSYESSHSTDTQYF.

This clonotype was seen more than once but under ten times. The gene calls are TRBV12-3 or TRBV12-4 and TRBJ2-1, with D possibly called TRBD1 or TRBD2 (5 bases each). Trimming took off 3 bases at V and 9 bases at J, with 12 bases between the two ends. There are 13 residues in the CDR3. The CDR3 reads CASSFKGDGEQFF. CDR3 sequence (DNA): TGTGCCAGCAGTTTTAAAGGGGACGGTGAGCAGTTCTTC.

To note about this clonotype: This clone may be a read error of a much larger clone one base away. CDR3 protein: CASSQRSVYRGEGYTF. The CDR3 DNA follows: TGCGCCAGCAGCCAAAGGTCGGTATACAGGGGAGAAGGCTACACCTTC. This chain links TRBV4-1 with TRBJ1-2; 7 bases align to TRBD1. With V trimmed by 2 bases and J by 8 bases, 14 bases remained unmatched. Germline V gene lookup returns CDR1 MGHRA and CDR2 YSYEKL. CDR3 length: 16 residues.

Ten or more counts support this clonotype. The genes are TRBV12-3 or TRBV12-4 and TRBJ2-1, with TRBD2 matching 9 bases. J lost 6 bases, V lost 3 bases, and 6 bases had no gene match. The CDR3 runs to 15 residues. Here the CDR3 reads CASSLREGIGNEQFF. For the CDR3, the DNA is TGTGCCAGCAGTTTGCGGGAGGGGATCGGCAATGAGCAGTTCTTC.

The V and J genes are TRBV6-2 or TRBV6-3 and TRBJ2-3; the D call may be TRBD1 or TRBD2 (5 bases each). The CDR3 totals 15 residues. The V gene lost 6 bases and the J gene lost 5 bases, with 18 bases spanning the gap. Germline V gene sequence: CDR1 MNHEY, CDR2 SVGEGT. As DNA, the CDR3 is TGTGCCAGCAGCCCCGGGACCCGAGACGGAGATACGCAGTATTTT. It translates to CASSPGTRDGDTQYF.

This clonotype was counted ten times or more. The CDR3: CAISLTGTSGGASYNEQFF. In nucleotides, the CDR3 is TGTGCCATCAGCCTTACCGGGACTAGCGGGGGGGCCTCCTACAATGAGCAGTTCTTC. This sequence joins TRBV10-3 and TRBJ2-1; 16 bases are shared with TRBD2. J was trimmed by 0 bases and V by 6 bases; bases with no gene match: 8. CDR3 length: 19 amino acids. CDR1 is ENHRY and CDR2 is SYGVKD in the germline V gene.

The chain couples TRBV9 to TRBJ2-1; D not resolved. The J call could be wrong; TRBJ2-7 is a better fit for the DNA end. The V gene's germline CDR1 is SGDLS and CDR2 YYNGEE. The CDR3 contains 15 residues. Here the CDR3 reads CASSEAPGSYNEQYF. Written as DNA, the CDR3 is TGTGCCAGCAGCGAGGCCCCTGGCTCCTACAATGAGCAGTACTTC.

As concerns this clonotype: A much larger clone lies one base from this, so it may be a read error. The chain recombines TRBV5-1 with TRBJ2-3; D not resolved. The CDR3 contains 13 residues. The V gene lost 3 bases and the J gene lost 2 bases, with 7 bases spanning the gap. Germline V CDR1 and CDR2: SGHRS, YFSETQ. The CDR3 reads CASSCRPTDTQYF. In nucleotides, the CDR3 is TGCGCCAGCAGCTGTCGACCCACAGATACGCAGTATTTT.

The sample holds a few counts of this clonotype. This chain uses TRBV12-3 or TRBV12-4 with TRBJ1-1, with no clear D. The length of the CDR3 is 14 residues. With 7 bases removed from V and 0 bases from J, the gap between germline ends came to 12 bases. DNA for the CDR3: TGTGCCAGCACCCCGGGAGGGTTGAACACTGAAGCTTTCTTT. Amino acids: CASTPGGLNTEAFF.